The T cell receptor (beta chain) under discussion was sequenced for a study of response to subunit inactivated influenza vaccine. TCRdb itself ran the RT-PCR reads through MiXCR, one entry per CDR3 protein. This table holds under 950,000 distinct CDR3 sequences, 20% to 25% found once. Trimming took off 0 bases at V and 8 bases at J, with 16 bases between the two ends. Germline CDR1 and CDR2: DFQATT and SNEGSKA (reference sequence). The CDR3 totals 14 residues. The source material was PBMCs from blood, sampled roughly 5 days after vaccination. The chain has TRBV20-1 and TRBJ1-1; D is undetermined. The clonotype was recovered from a man in his fifties or sixties who received an inactivated influenza vaccine. This CDR3 is CSARDWGFGLEAFF. The DNA for the CDR3 is TGCAGTGCTAGAGATTGGGGTTTCGGGTTGGAAGCTTTCTTT.